These 6 T cell receptor beta chains were sequenced from one sample in a study of cytomegalovirus exposure and HLA in healthy donors. TCRdb's copy holds only in-frame clones and misses some; the assay was immunoSEQ multiplex PCR. This repertoire shows 150,000 to 200,000 clones, more than 65% found once; its top ten account for 2.5% to 3%. The material sequenced was PBMCs. The source is a woman younger than 35 in good health and CMV-seropositive.

The rearrangement links TRBV6-5 to TRBJ1-1; D unclear. With 6 bases removed from V and 10 bases from J, the gap between germline ends came to 12 bases. Per the germline V gene, CDR1 is MNHEY and CDR2 is SVGAGI. The CDR3 spans 11 residues. CDR3 sequence: CASSDKIGAFF. For the CDR3, the DNA is TGTGCCAGCAGCGACAAGATCGGAGCTTTCTTT.

The chain links TRBV19 to TRBJ1-2, with D tentatively TRBD1 (5 bases). This CDR3 has 13 amino acids. V was trimmed by 6 bases and J by 8 bases, leaving 16 bases between them. CDR1 and CDR2 (germline): LNHDA, SQIVND (reference sequence). The CDR3 is CASSHIRVGGYTF. The CDR3 DNA reads as TGTGCCAGTAGCCATATCAGGGTGGGCGGCTACACCTTC.

The chain uses TRBV2 and TRBJ2-2, with 7 bases lining up with TRBD2. The CDR3 totals 14 residues. Losses at the gene ends were 8 bases for V and 5 bases for J; bases not matched to a gene: 8. Germline V gene sequence: CDR1 SNHLY, CDR2 FYNNEI. CDR3 sequence: CASVGAGRTGELFF. The CDR3 bases are TGTGCCAGCGTGGGAGCGGGGAGGACCGGGGAGCTGTTTTTT.

The chain has TRBV6-1 and TRBJ1-2; D is possibly TRBD1 (6 bases). Trimming removed 5 bases from V and 8 bases from J, with 18 bases in between. Germline V lookup: CDR1 MNHNS, CDR2 SASEGT. The CDR3 length is 14 residues. The CDR3 DNA is TGTGCCAGCAGTTATATACAGGGTGAAGGAGGCTACACCTTC. Amino acids: CASSYIQGEGGYTF.

The rearrangement links TRBV7-2 to TRBJ2-5; a possible D gene is TRBD2 (6 bases). Germline CDR1 is SGHTA and CDR2 is FQGNSA. V was trimmed by 2 bases and J by 0 bases, leaving 7 bases between them. This CDR3 spans 14 amino acids. This CDR3 is CASSLKRDQETQYF. As DNA, the CDR3 is TGTGCCAGCAGCTTAAAGCGGGACCAAGAGACCCAGTACTTC.

CDR3 bases: TGTGCCAGCAGCGTAGCGGGGAGGCCCCAAGAGACCCAGTACTTC. This translates into CASSVAGRPQETQYF. This chain connects TRBV9 to TRBJ2-5; perhaps TRBD2 as D (6 bases). In germline, CDR1 is SGDLS, CDR2 YYNGEE. V was shortened by 0 bases and J by 1 base, with 10 bases between the two germline ends. The CDR3 is 15 amino acids.